The sequence of this T cell receptor beta chain was determined in a study of cytomegalovirus exposure and HLA in healthy donors. Libraries were prepared by immunoSEQ multiplex PCR; TCRdb keeps only in-frame clonotypes and omits some of them. Altogether approximately 230,000 clones are present, roughly 90% being singletons, with the ten largest covering approximately 12%. The V and J ends lost 6 bases and 3 bases, in that order; junction bases with no gene match: 7. Per the germline V gene, CDR1 is MNHEY and CDR2 is SVGAGI. This CDR3 has 14 residues. This receptor was obtained from a man younger than 35 in good health and CMV-seropositive. The chain employs TRBV6-5 and TRBJ1-1; 7 nucleotides match TRBD1. Sequencing was carried out using PBMCs. In nucleotides, the CDR3 is TGTGCCAGCAGCCGACAGGGCAGGGACACTGAAGCTTTCTTT. As protein: CASSRQGRDTEAFF.